This T cell receptor (beta chain) stems from a study of cytomegalovirus exposure and HLA in healthy donors. Study details: Findings of an earlier analysis included some 110 million unique TCR beta sequences from roughly 200 million T cells.

PCR was performed using 60 Vbeta and 13 Jbeta primers. In the original processing: An analysis that came later counted 73 million or so unique TCR beta chains, around 12 million shared. TCRdb's copy holds only in-frame clones and misses some; the assay was immunoSEQ multiplex PCR. The DNA gave D and trimming, while V, J and clone size come from that table. This table holds about 40,000 clones. Study results and caveats: Most TCR sequences were rare, but some public TCRs occurred in many donors.

Worth noting for this clone: Its antigen is not identified.

The sequence derives from a woman aged 25 to 39 in good health and CMV-seronegative. Sequencing was carried out using PBMCs.

The CDR3 loop is CASSFSGRANEQYF. The CDR3 DNA sequence: TGTGCCAGCAGCTTTAGCGGGAGGGCCAACGAGCAGTACTTC. The V gene is TRBV5-4, the J gene TRBJ2-7, with TRBD2 identical over 11 bases. Germline lookup yields CDR1 SGHNT and CDR2 YYREEE (reference sequence). After removal of 2 bases from V and 5 bases from J, the junction contained 3 bases not matched to a gene. The CDR3 extends over 14 amino acids.